These 29 T cell receptor beta chains came from one sample sequenced in a study of cytomegalovirus exposure and HLA in healthy donors. The assay was immunoSEQ multiplex PCR, and TCRdb's table has in-frame clones only and misses some. There are over 150,000 clones in the sample; 95% to 96% occur only once, and approximately 1% lies in the top ten. Material for sequencing was PBMCs. The receptors come from a woman aged 18-29 years in good health and CMV-seronegative.

The chain joins TRBV21-1 to TRBJ2-3; TRBD2 is the table's D call and was not checked against the DNA. TRBV21-1 is annotated as a pseudogene. The CDR3 extends over 16 amino acids. This chain's CDR3 is CASSKDSGGSTDTQYF. The CDR3 coding sequence is TGTGCCAGCAGCAAAGATTCGGGGGGCAGCACAGATACGCAGTATTTT.

V is TRBV9 and J is TRBJ2-3, with 8 bases lining up with TRBD2. Germline assignment: CDR1 SGDLS and CDR2 YYNGEE. The CDR3 is 14 amino acids. The V segment lost 2 bases and the J segment 9 bases; nucleotides outside the gene matches: 8. The CDR3 sequence: CASSVSGGAPTQYF. CDR3 DNA: TGTGCCAGCAGCGTTTCCGGGGGGGCCCCCACGCAGTATTTT. The full variable domain, rest sourced from reference TRBV9 and TRBJ2-3, is DSGVTQTPKHLITATGQRVTLRCSPRSGDLSVYWYQQSLDQGLQFLIQYYNGEERAKGNILERFSAQQFPDLHSELNLSSLELGDSALYFCASSVSGGAPTQYFGPGTRLTVL.

This rearrangement joins TRBV11-2 to TRBJ1-6; D is undetermined. CDR3 size: 15 residues. Germline V gives CDR1 SGHAT, CDR2 FQNNGV. Between the trimmed V and J ends, which lost 7 bases and 6 bases, there was a span of 16 bases. CDR3 loop: CASTLTAGFNSPLHF. The CDR3, as DNA: TGTGCCAGCACCCTTACTGCAGGATTTAATTCACCCCTCCACTTT.

A few counts support this clone. J is TRBJ1-6 and V is TRBV6-5, with TRBD1 matching 10 bases. The germline gives CDR1 MNHEY, CDR2 SVGAGI. The CDR3 is 15 residues long. V dropped 6 bases and J dropped 11; count of bases not matched to a gene: 10. The CDR3 nucleotides are TGTGCCAGCAGGCCGGGGACAGGGGATAGGACACCCCTCCACTTT. Amino acid sequence: CASRPGTGDRTPLHF.

This clone was recorded once. The CDR3 region is CASSRRQGAGEQYF. CDR3 nucleotides: TGTGCCAGCAGCCGACGACAGGGGGCAGGGGAGCAGTACTTC. V and J are TRBV5-4 and TRBJ2-7; 10 bases match TRBD1. J gave up 7 bases and V 4 bases, and 8 bases lay outside the gene matches. The germline gives CDR1 SGHNT, CDR2 YYREEE (reference sequence). The CDR3 is made up of 14 amino acids.

J is TRBJ1-5 and V is TRBV15, with 7 bases identical to TRBD1. Germline V gene lookup returns CDR1 LNHNV and CDR2 YYDKDF (reference sequence). This CDR3 spans 15 amino acids. The trim removed 6 bases at V and 2 bases at J, leaving 7 bases unmatched. CDR3 protein: CATRQGLGGNQPQHF. The CDR3 DNA sequence: TGTGCCACCAGACAGGGGTTGGGAGGCAATCAGCCCCAGCATTTT.

The table lists this clone with a count of one. V and J are TRBV5-4 and TRBJ2-1; 10 bases match TRBD1. V gave up 7 bases and J gave up 8 bases; unmatched junction bases: 9. The CDR3 length is 14 residues. CDR1 is SGHNT and CDR2 is YYREEE in the germline V gene (reference sequence). This CDR3 is CASGRDRGQDEQFF. For the CDR3, the DNA is TGTGCCAGCGGCCGGGACAGGGGACAAGATGAGCAGTTCTTC. The full variable domain, with the rest looked up from reference TRBV5-4 and TRBJ2-1, is ETGVTQSPTHLIKTRGQQVTLRCSSQSGHNTVSWYQQALGQGPQFIFQYYREEENGRGNFPPRFSGLQFPNYSSELNVNALELDDSALYLCASGRDRGQDEQFFGPGTRLTVL.

The chain couples TRBV7-6 to TRBJ1-2, with unresolved D. Per the germline V gene, CDR1 is SGHVS and CDR2 is FNYEAQ. V was trimmed by 5 bases and J by 3 bases, leaving 10 bases between them. The CDR3 is 13 residues long. The CDR3 region is CASSQAGDYGYTF. In nucleotides, the CDR3 is TGTGCCAGCAGCCAGGCGGGAGACTATGGCTACACCTTC.

The CDR3 loop reads CASSAGHWNTEAFF. CDR3 DNA: TGTGCCAGCAGTGCGGGACACTGGAACACTGAAGCTTTCTTT. The chain has TRBV2 and TRBJ1-1, with D maybe TRBD1 (6 bases). This CDR3 is 14 amino acids long. Per germline, CDR1 SNHLY and CDR2 FYNNEI. Trimming removed 4 bases at V and 1 base at J, with 10 bases between.

This clone was seen only a few times. The chain links TRBV7-2 to TRBJ1-6, with 7 bases that match TRBD1. The CDR3 is 15 amino acids. The trim removed 4 bases at V and 7 bases at J, leaving 7 bases unmatched. From germline, CDR1 is SGHTA and CDR2 FQGNSA. For the CDR3, the DNA is TGTGCCAGCAGCTCCTCCGGGACAGAGAATTCACCCCTCCACTTT. Translation gives CASSSSGTENSPLHF.

This chain uses TRBV29-1 with TRBJ2-5, with D unresolved. V dropped 6 bases and J dropped 4 bases, with 9 bases sitting between them. From germline, CDR1 is SQVTM and CDR2 ANQGSEA. The length of the CDR3 is 11 residues. CDR3 bases: TGCAGCGTAGGTCCGGGAGAGACCCAGTACTTC. Its translation: CSVGPGETQYF.

The chain joins TRBV20-1 to TRBJ2-1; D uncertain. Germline values: CDR1 DFQATT, CDR2 SNEGSKA (reference sequence). CDR3 length: 11 amino acids. The germline V and J ends were trimmed by 3 bases and 10 bases, with 10 bases remaining between them. This CDR3 is CSASRAVEQFF. The DNA for the CDR3 is TGCAGTGCTAGCCGAGCCGTGGAGCAGTTCTTC.

The table lists this clone with a count of one. V gene TRBV4-2 combines with J gene TRBJ1-4; the D is unclear. The CDR3 has 16 amino acids. Trimming stripped 0 bases from V and 8 bases from J, with 16 bases between. In germline, CDR1 is LGHNA, CDR2 YNFKEQ. CDR3 nucleotide sequence: TGTGCCAGCAGCCAAGATTGGGCCAGTCAAACCGAAAAACTGTTTTTT. This translates into CASSQDWASQTEKLFF.

The chain joins TRBV18 to TRBJ2-2, with D possibly TRBD1 on 6 matching bases. This CDR3 is built from 14 residues. Trimming pared 3 bases from V and 4 bases from J, leaving 9 bases between. The V gene's germline CDR1 is KGHSH and CDR2 LQKENI. The CDR3 spells CASSPTGSTGELFF. DNA of the CDR3: TGTGCCAGCTCACCGACAGGTAGCACCGGGGAGCTGTTTTTT.

The chain employs TRBV18 and TRBJ2-1; 10 nucleotides align to TRBD2. J lost 5 bases, V lost 3 bases, and 4 bases had no gene match. This CDR3 contains 15 residues. The V gene's germline CDR1 is KGHSH and CDR2 LQKENI. CDR3 in amino acids: CASSPGTSAHNEQFF. CDR3 nucleotide sequence: TGTGCCAGCTCACCTGGGACTAGCGCACACAATGAGCAGTTCTTC.

The chain carries TRBV6-5 and TRBJ1-1, with a tentative D call TRBD1 (6 bases). Germline V gives CDR1 MNHEY, CDR2 SVGAGI. V lost 4 bases and J 7 bases, leaving 16 bases between the germline ends. This CDR3 is 14 amino acids long. This CDR3 reads CASSFGRGEGEAFF. CDR3 coding DNA: TGTGCCAGCAGTTTCGGCAGGGGCGAGGGTGAAGCTTTCTTT.

The chain carries TRBV7-9 and TRBJ1-2; unclear D gene. Germline V gene sequence: CDR1 SEHNR, CDR2 FQNEAQ (reference sequence). The CDR3 loop spans 11 amino acids. Trimming cost V 5 bases and J 5 bases, with 6 bases left between them. The CDR3 DNA follows: TGTGCCAGCAGCCAAGAGTATGGCTACACCTTC. This translates into CASSQEYGYTF. Full variable domain (remainder filled in from reference TRBV7-9 and TRBJ1-2): DTGVSQNPRHKITKRGQNVTFRCDPISEHNRLYWYRQTLGQGPEFLTYFQNEAQLEKSRLLSDRFSAERPKGSFSTLEIQRTEQGDSAMYLCASSQEYGYTFGSGTRLTVV.

This chain joins TRBV5-1 and TRBJ2-1; D is ambiguous. Trimming cost V 4 bases and J 7 bases, with 6 bases left between them. The CDR3 sequence is 11 residues long. From germline, CDR1 is SGHRS and CDR2 YFSETQ. The CDR3 is CASSDGNEQFF. The CDR3 DNA follows: TGCGCCAGCAGCGACGGGAATGAGCAGTTCTTC.

The chain links TRBV18 to TRBJ1-1; TRBD1 aligns across 7 bases. J was trimmed by 6 bases and V by 2 bases; bases with no gene match: 9. CDR3 length equals 15 residues. Germline V gene lookup returns CDR1 KGHSH and CDR2 LQKENI. CDR3 in amino acids: CASSPSLGGVPEAFF. The CDR3 DNA follows: TGTGCCAGCTCACCATCATTAGGGGGCGTACCTGAAGCTTTCTTT.

The chain links TRBV7-3 to TRBJ2-5, with 7 bases fitting TRBD2. This CDR3 comprises 14 residues. With 5 bases clipped from V and 4 bases from J, the junction kept 7 bases outside the gene matches. The germline V gene has CDR1 SGHTA and CDR2 FQGTGA. Written as DNA, the CDR3 is TGTGCCAGCAGCCCCTCCTCGGGGGGAGAGACCCAGTACTTC. It codes for CASSPSSGGETQYF.

This clone was counted once. The chain employs TRBV4-3 and TRBJ1-4; TRBD1 agrees at 7 bases. This CDR3 comprises 14 residues. V shed 1 base and J 8 bases; nucleotides not matched to a gene: 4. Germline CDR1 LGHNA, CDR2 YSLEER. The CDR3 DNA sequence: TGCGCCAGCAGCCAAGGGACAGGTAGAGAAAAACTGTTTTTT. Translating gives CASSQGTGREKLFF.

V gene TRBV30 combines with J gene TRBJ2-7; D is perhaps TRBD1 (7 bases). Germline lookup yields CDR1 GTSNPN and CDR2 SVGIG (reference sequence). Trimming removed 8 bases from V and 0 bases from J, with 17 bases in between. The length of the CDR3 is 14 residues. The CDR3: CALWGDSLSYEQYF. The CDR3 DNA reads TGTGCCCTGTGGGGGGACAGCCTCTCCTACGAGCAGTACTTC.

V is TRBV7-9 and J is TRBJ1-2, with D perhaps matching TRBD1 (5 bases). This CDR3 has 16 amino acids. CDR1 and CDR2 (germline): SEHNR, FQNEAQ (reference sequence). V lost 7 bases and J 6 bases, leaving 24 bases between the germline ends. CDR3 sequence: CASTLQDKSVIDGYTF. The CDR3 DNA follows: TGTGCCAGCACCCTCCAGGACAAATCTGTTATAGATGGCTACACCTTC.

The V and J genes are TRBV5-8 and TRBJ1-6, with a weak D call TRBD1 (6 bases). V lost 4 bases and J lost 4, with 12 bases in between. The length of the CDR3 is 15 residues. Per germline, CDR1 SGHTS and CDR2 YDEGEE. As DNA, the CDR3 is TGTGCCAGCAGCCCCGGACAGCCTTATAATTCACCCCTCCACTTT. Residues: CASSPGQPYNSPLHF.

This clone was picked up one time. J is TRBJ2-7 and V is TRBV5-1; 7 bases line up with TRBD2. This CDR3 has 15 amino acids. Germline V gene sequence: CDR1 SGHRS, CDR2 YFSETQ. V lost 1 base to trimming and J lost 7 bases; unmatched junction nucleotides: 11. CDR3 nucleotides: TGCGCCAGCAGCTTGTTATTTAGAGGGGAGGGAGAGCAGTACTTC. It specifies CASSLLFRGEGEQYF.

The chain recombines TRBV4-2 with TRBJ2-7, with TRBD2 matching 14 bases. CDR3 size: 18 residues. CDR1 is LGHNA, CDR2 YNFKEQ, per germline. Trimming took 0 bases from V and 4 from J; bases not matched to a gene: 8. The DNA for the CDR3 is TGTGCCAGCAGCCAAGATCTTACGACTAGCGGGGGGGTGTACGAGCAGTACTTC. Translated, it gives CASSQDLTTSGGVYEQYF.

This chain uses TRBV7-9 with TRBJ1-6, with TRBD1 identical over 7 bases. The CDR3 contains 16 residues. The germline V gene has CDR1 SEHNR and CDR2 FQNEAQ (reference sequence). Germline trimming cut 3 bases from V and 8 bases from J; bases unmatched to any gene: 10. The CDR3 bases are TGTGCCAGCAGCTTGGAGGGGGCTGCTAGCCATTCACCCCTCCACTTT. This encodes CASSLEGAASHSPLHF.

The chain carries TRBV6-5 and TRBJ1-1; 8 positions agree with TRBD1. V lost 6 bases and J lost 1; bases outside the gene matches: 4. Germline V lookup: CDR1 MNHEY, CDR2 SVGAGI. CDR3 size: 14 residues. The CDR3, as DNA: TGTGCCAGCAGGCAAGGGACAGGGAACACTGAAGCTTTCTTT. This codes for CASRQGTGNTEAFF.

CDR3 loop: CASSSPNGGEKLFF. CDR3 nucleotides: TGTGCCAGCAGTAGTCCGAACGGGGGTGAAAAACTGTTTTTT. The chain carries TRBV6-6 and TRBJ1-4; tentatively, D is TRBD1 (5 bases). CDR1 is MNHNY, CDR2 SVGAGI, per germline (reference sequence). CDR3 size: 14 residues. V was cut by 5 bases and J by 7 bases, with 14 bases left in between.